This T cell receptor (beta chain) was obtained from a study of T cells in Graves' hyperthyroidism and ophthalmopathy. Study results and caveats: Peripheral blood also featured most of the thyroid clonotypes expanded above 0.001.

TCR beta CDR3 regions were amplified from RNA. An initial round of RT-PCR targeting the TCR CDR3 relied on the HTBI primer set. TCRdb passed the multiplex PCR reads through MiXCR, listing each CDR3 protein once. The table has about 290,000 distinct CDR3 sequences, roughly 15% seen once. Each diagnosis was grounded in clinical symptoms, serum thyroxine and TRAb, thyroid ultrasound, and orbital computed tomography. Using 10 ml of fresh peripheral blood, PBMCs were prepared. This clonotype was detected many times. Its antigen is still unknown. Sequencing used blood. The TCR sequence derives from a woman under 40 with Graves' hyperthyroidism that later progressed to Graves' ophthalmopathy.

The CDR3 bases are TGCAGTGCGTCCGGGGGGGGGCTAGCGGATTACAATGAGCAGTTCTTC. Its translation: CSASGGGLADYNEQFF. The chain combines TRBV20-1 with TRBJ2-1; 8 bases line up with TRBD2. CDR3 length: 16 amino acids. V trimming: 6 bases; J trimming: 4 bases; junction bases outside the gene matches: 14. The germline CDR1 and CDR2 sequences are DFQATT and SNEGSKA (reference sequence).